These T cell receptor beta chains were read from a single sample in a study of vaccination and CD4 T cells after COVID-19. The antigens of these receptors remain unknown. TCRdb analysed the PCR reads with MiXCR anew, one entry per CDR3 protein. In the table there are approximately 14,000 distinct CDR3 sequences, about 30% of which are singletons. Specimen: CD4+ T cells from blood, cultured in vitro. Receptor source: a human donor who had recovered from COVID-19. Both conserved end residues are part of each CDR3. D genes are given only for firm matches. Expanded clones are given a class, and other clones once, few, many or no size at all.

size,D,J,V,CDR3,DNA
.,.,TRBJ1-6,TRBV27,CASSLSGGSRNSPLHF,TGTGCCAGCAGTTTATCGGGAGGGTCACGGAATTCACCCCTCCACTTT
few,.,TRBJ2-7,TRBV18,CASSPQDSVEQYF,TGTGCCAGCTCACCCCAGGACTCGGTCGAGCAGTACTTC
few,.,TRBJ1-6,TRBV9,CASSVDPENSPLHF,TGTGCCAGCAGCGTAGACCCTGAAAATTCACCCCTCCACTTT
few,.,TRBJ1-3,TRBV7-8,CASSADRRNTIYF,TGTGCCAGCAGCGCCGACAGGAGGAACACCATATATTTT
few,TRBD1,TRBJ1-1,TRBV7-2,CASSLGGQRNTEAFF,TGTGCCAGCAGCTTAGGGGGACAGAGGAACACTGAAGCTTTCTTT
.,.,TRBJ1-2,TRBV5-1,CASSPLDTNYGYTF,TGCGCCAGCAGCCCTCTCGACACGAACTATGGCTACACCTTC
few,TRBD1,TRBJ2-5,TRBV6-1,CASGPGGKETQYF,TGTGCCAGCGGCCCAGGGGGTAAAGAGACCCAGTACTTC
few,.,TRBJ2-6,TRBV2,CASKDRPNSGANVLTF,TGTGCCAGCAAGGACAGACCCAACTCTGGGGCCAACGTCCTGACTTTC
.,.,TRBJ1-1,TRBV5-5,CASSWWTVNTEAFF,TGTGCCAGCAGCTGGTGGACGGTGAACACTGAAGCTTTCTTT
.,.,TRBJ1-6,TRBV7-9,CASSLAYGSNSPLHF,TGTGCCAGCAGCTTGGCCTATGGGTCGAATTCACCCCTCCACTTT
.,.,TRBJ2-3,TRBV12-3/TRBV12-4,CASSSTDTQYF,TGTGCCAGCAGTTCGACAGATACGCAGTATTTT
.,TRBD2,TRBJ2-2,TRBV6-4,CASSSGLGRTGELFF,TGTGCCAGCAGTTCAGGACTAGGTCGCACCGGGGAGCTGTTTTTT
few,.,TRBJ2-3,TRBV2,CASNFRGGLGDTQYF,TGTGCCAGCAACTTCAGGGGGGGCCTGGGAGATACGCAGTATTTT
.,TRBD2,TRBJ2-5,TRBV28,CASSSPGGGRSGLETQYF,TGTGCCAGCAGCTCCCCTGGGGGGGGAAGGTCGGGGCTAGAGACCCAGTACTTC
.,TRBD1,TRBJ2-5,TRBV7-8,CASSSRQGRQETQYF,TGTGCCAGCAGCTCACGACAGGGCCGCCAAGAGACCCAGTACTTC
few,TRBD1,TRBJ1-2,TRBV5-1,CASSFSPTGIDGYTF,TGCGCCAGCAGCTTTTCCCCGACAGGGATAGATGGCTACACCTTC
once,.,TRBJ1-6,TRBV6-6,CASSYSIRGNSPLHF,TGTGCCAGCAGTTACTCGATCCGGGGGAATTCACCCCTCCACTTT
.,TRBD1,TRBJ2-6,TRBV4-1,CASSQAGQGGGANVLTF,TGCGCCAGCAGCCAGGCGGGACAGGGGGGCGGGGCCAACGTCCTGACTTTC
.,.,TRBJ2-3,TRBV11-3,CASSLGSGTSDTQYF,TGTGCCAGCAGCTTGGGCTCTGGGACCTCAGATACGCAGTATTTT
.,.,TRBJ2-5,TRBV5-1,CASRFPTGEQETQYF,TGCGCCAGCAGGTTCCCGACGGGAGAGCAAGAGACCCAGTACTTC
few,.,TRBJ2-6,TRBV18,CASSRDLTGSSGANVLTF,TGTGCCAGCTCACGGGATCTTACAGGTTCCTCTGGGGCCAACGTCCTGACTTTC
few,TRBD1,TRBJ1-2,TRBV7-2,CASRGQGDYGYTF,TGTGCCAGCAGGGGACAGGGGGACTATGGCTACACCTTC
few,.,TRBJ2-1,TRBV5-1,CASSLWADSPYNEQFF,TGCGCCAGCAGCTTGTGGGCGGACTCGCCCTACAATGAGCAGTTCTTC
.,.,TRBJ2-1,TRBV20-1,CSARDPGGNLNEQFF,TGCAGTGCTAGAGATCCGGGGGGCAACCTGAATGAGCAGTTCTTC
.,TRBD1,TRBJ1-1,TRBV12-5,CASGLFAGGNTEAFF,TGTGCTAGTGGTTTGTTCGCAGGGGGGAACACTGAAGCTTTCTTT
few,TRBD1,TRBJ2-7,TRBV6-2/TRBV6-3,CASRGQEHFYEQYF,TGTGCCAGCAGGGGACAGGAACACTTCTACGAGCAGTACTTC
.,.,TRBJ2-7,TRBV5-8,CASSLEWQNSYEQYF,TGTGCCAGCAGCTTGGAGTGGCAGAACTCCTACGAGCAGTACTTC
.,.,TRBJ2-5,TRBV18,CASSPVGETQYF,TGTGCCAGCTCACCCGTTGGGGAGACCCAGTACTTC
.,TRBD2,TRBJ2-5,TRBV6-2/TRBV6-3,CASRASGALGETQYF,TGTGCCAGCCGGGCTAGCGGGGCCCTAGGGGAGACCCAGTACTTC
.,.,TRBJ1-3,TRBV5-1,CASSLEGYSGNTIYF,TGCGCCAGCAGCTTGGAAGGATACTCTGGAAACACCATATATTTT
.,.,TRBJ2-1,TRBV4-1,CASSRLGIDEQFF,TGCGCCAGCAGCCGTCTAGGTATCGATGAGCAGTTCTTC
.,.,TRBJ1-4,TRBV4-1,CASSQDKGKKLFF,TGCGCCAGCAGCCAAGATAAGGGGAAAAAACTGTTTTTT
few,TRBD2,TRBJ2-5,TRBV2,CASLRGLAGGRQETQYF,TGTGCCAGCCTTCGGGGCCTAGCGGGGGGGCGGCAAGAGACCCAGTACTTC
few,.,TRBJ2-6,TRBV20-1,CSASDSRATSGANVLTF,TGCAGTGCTAGTGATTCACGCGCAACCTCTGGGGCCAACGTCCTGACTTTC
.,.,TRBJ1-1,TRBV2,CASSEAMRGIEAFF,TGTGCCAGCAGTGAAGCAATGAGGGGAATTGAAGCTTTCTTT
few,TRBD1,TRBJ1-2,TRBV19,CASSMIGQGRNYGYTF,TGTGCCAGTAGTATGATCGGACAGGGACGTAACTATGGCTACACCTTC